Each of the 32 T cell receptor beta chains below was sequenced from the same sample in a study of cytomegalovirus exposure and HLA in healthy donors. The protocol was immunoSEQ multiplex PCR, while the TCRdb copy is restricted to in-frame clones and leaves out a portion. The sample yields about 190,000 clones, 86% seen once. The sample taken for sequencing was PBMCs. All receptors derive from a woman under 30 in good health and CMV-seronegative.

The rearrangement links TRBV18 to TRBJ1-5; 7 nucleotides agree with TRBD1. The trim removed 5 bases at V and 3 bases at J, leaving 10 bases unmatched. The CDR3 contains 16 residues. In germline, CDR1 is KGHSH, CDR2 LQKENI. CDR3 sequence: CASSSISGQTNQPQHF. The CDR3 DNA reads TGTGCCAGCTCATCAATCTCGGGACAGACCAATCAGCCCCAGCATTTT.

The rearrangement links TRBV10-3 to TRBJ2-2; TRBD1 aligns across 7 bases. Losses at the gene ends were 2 bases for V and 4 bases for J; bases not matched to a gene: 4. Germline V gene sequence: CDR1 ENHRY, CDR2 SYGVKD. This CDR3 contains 15 residues. CDR3 region: CAISEIQGVTGELFF. The CDR3 DNA reads TGTGCCATCAGTGAGATCCAGGGGGTCACCGGGGAGCTGTTTTTT.

The V and J genes are TRBV5-1 and TRBJ2-7; D not resolved. Germline-derived CDR1 and CDR2 are SGHRS and YFSETQ. Trimming pared 6 bases from V and 3 bases from J, leaving 13 bases between. The CDR3 length is 13 residues. The CDR3 loop is CASTRDIGYEQYF. The CDR3 DNA reads as TGCGCCAGCACTCGAGACATAGGCTACGAGCAGTACTTC. Supplemented by reference TRBV5-1 and TRBJ2-7, the full variable domain reads KAGVTQTPRYLIKTRGQQVTLSCSPISGHRSVSWYQQTPGQGLQFLFEYFSETQRNKGNFPGRFSGRQFSNSRSEMNVSTLELGDSALYLCASTRDIGYEQYFGPGTRLTVT.

J is TRBJ1-2 and V is TRBV7-3; D might be TRBD1 (5 bases). CDR3 length: 13 amino acids. V lost 5 bases and J lost 4, with 11 bases in between. The germline V gene encodes CDR1 SGHTA and CDR2 FQGTGA. The CDR3 is CASSPGGAYGYTF. The CDR3 DNA follows: TGTGCCAGCAGCCCCGGGGGTGCCTATGGCTACACCTTC.

The CDR3 sequence: CASSRVTDTQYF. DNA for the CDR3: TGTGCCAGCAGCCGGGTCACAGATACGCAGTATTTT. The chain has TRBV7-2 and TRBJ2-3; no clear D. V lost 5 bases, J lost 2 bases, and 5 bases lay in between. The CDR3 covers 12 residues. The germline V gene encodes CDR1 SGHTA and CDR2 FQGNSA.

The chain couples TRBV5-1 to TRBJ2-3; TRBD2 matches at 10 bases. Per germline, CDR1 SGHRS and CDR2 YFSETQ. The length of the CDR3 is 16 residues. V dropped 4 bases and J dropped 6; count of bases not matched to a gene: 11. DNA for the CDR3: TGCGCCAGCAGCGGGATGCTAGCGGGAGTAACCGATACGCAGTATTTT. It translates to CASSGMLAGVTDTQYF.

The CDR3 sequence is CASSVEATNTEAFF. The CDR3 DNA is TGTGCCAGCAGTGTCGAGGCGACTAACACTGAAGCTTTCTTT. The chain has TRBV2 and TRBJ1-1, with no clear D. This CDR3 is built from 14 residues. From germline, CDR1 is SNHLY and CDR2 FYNNEI. V lost 4 bases and J lost 2, with 11 bases in between. The whole variable domain, filled in from reference TRBV2 and TRBJ1-1, reads EPEVTQTPSHQVTQMGQEVILRCVPISNHLYFYWYRQILGQKVEFLVSFYNNEISEKSEIFDDQFSVERPDGSNFTLKIRSTKLEDSAMYFCASSVEATNTEAFFGQGTRLTVV.

CDR3 region: CATSRLTGGTEAFF. The DNA of the CDR3 is TGTGCCACCAGCAGATTGACAGGGGGCACTGAAGCTTTCTTT. The chain combines TRBV15 with TRBJ1-1; TRBD1 aligns across 9 bases. V gave up 2 bases and J gave up 4 bases; unmatched junction bases: 2. There are 14 residues in the CDR3. The germline V gene encodes CDR1 LNHNV and CDR2 YYDKDF (reference sequence). Using reference TRBV15 and TRBJ1-1 for the parts outside the CDR3, the full variable domain is DAMVIQNPRYQVTQFGKPVTLSCSQTLNHNVMYWYQQKSSQAPKLLFHYYDKDFNNEADTPDNFQSRRPNTSFCFLDIRSPGLGDTAMYLCATSRLTGGTEAFFGQGTRLTVV.

In this sample, this clone turned up a few times. The rearrangement uses TRBV30 and TRBJ1-4, with D maybe TRBD1 (6 bases). The germline gives CDR1 GTSNPN, CDR2 SVGIG (reference sequence). The CDR3 covers 16 residues. The V end was cut by 2 bases, the J end by 7 bases, with 20 bases between. Written as DNA, the CDR3 is TGTGCCTGGAGTCGCCTGGGGGGGCCGGGGGGTGAAAAACTGTTTTTT. Its translation: CAWSRLGGPGGEKLFF.

The genes are TRBV11-2 and TRBJ2-1; D is perhaps TRBD2 (6 bases). CDR3 length: 15 residues. The V gene's germline CDR1 is SGHAT and CDR2 FQNNGV. The V end lost 3 bases, the J end lost 1 base, and 10 bases lay between the germline ends. In nucleotides, the CDR3 is TGTGCCAGCAGCTTGGCGGGGCCTTCCTACAATGAGCAGTTCTTC. This encodes CASSLAGPSYNEQFF. The complete variable domain, with remaining parts taken from reference TRBV11-2 and TRBJ2-1, reads EAGVAQSPRYKIIEKRQSVAFWCNPISGHATLYWYQQILGQGPKLLIQFQNNGVVDDSQLPKDRFSAERLKGVDSTLKIQPAKLEDSAVYLCASSLAGPSYNEQFFGPGTRLTVL.

The J gene is TRBJ2-7, the V gene TRBV9, with a possible D match to TRBD2 (5 bases). The V end was cut by 4 bases, the J end by 3 bases, with 20 bases between. The CDR3 has 16 amino acids. CDR1 and CDR2 (germline): SGDLS, YYNGEE. This chain's CDR3 is CASSPRGLSPLYEQYF. CDR3 DNA: TGTGCCAGCAGCCCCCGAGGACTTAGTCCTCTCTACGAGCAGTACTTC.

This clone showed up just a few times. The DNA for the CDR3 is TGTGCCACCAGCAGAGACAAGTCAGGAGCTTTCTTT. The encoded protein is CATSRDKSGAFF. The V and J genes are TRBV15 and TRBJ1-1, with no clear D. The CDR3 loop spans 12 amino acids. The germline gives CDR1 LNHNV, CDR2 YYDKDF (reference sequence). The ends were cut back, 0 bases at V and 10 bases at J, with 9 bases in the middle. Using reference TRBV15 and TRBJ1-1 for the parts outside the CDR3, the full variable domain is DAMVIQNPRYQVTQFGKPVTLSCSQTLNHNVMYWYQQKSSQAPKLLFHYYDKDFNNEADTPDNFQSRRPNTSFCFLDIRSPGLGDTAMYLCATSRDKSGAFFGQGTRLTVV.

The chain links TRBV5-4 to TRBJ2-7; 7 bases match TRBD1. Per the germline V gene, CDR1 is SGHNT and CDR2 is YYREEE (reference sequence). This CDR3 region has 15 residues. V shed 0 bases and J 6 bases; nucleotides not matched to a gene: 9. The CDR3 spells CASSLAGTAPSEQYF. The CDR3 DNA is TGTGCCAGCAGCTTGGCCGGGACAGCTCCCTCCGAGCAGTACTTC.

J is TRBJ2-1 and V is TRBV7-9, with a possible D match to TRBD1 (5 bases). CDR3 length: 15 amino acids. V lost 1 base and J lost 7, with 14 bases in between. Germline assignment: CDR1 SEHNR and CDR2 FQNEAQ (reference sequence). The CDR3 here is CASSLVLGPRNEQFF. The CDR3 DNA is TGTGCCAGCAGCTTAGTGTTGGGGCCGCGGAATGAGCAGTTCTTC.

This chain links TRBV19 with TRBJ2-1, with 9 bases aligning to TRBD2. The CDR3 contains 14 residues. V was pared by 3 bases and J by 9 bases, with 6 bases of the junction left unmatched. The V gene's germline CDR1 is LNHDA and CDR2 SQIVND (reference sequence). For the CDR3, the DNA is TGTGCCAGTAGTATTGGCGGGGGGGCCGGTGAGCAGTTCTTC. This sequence encodes CASSIGGGAGEQFF.

This chain joins TRBV11-2 and TRBJ1-2, with 7 bases fitting TRBD1. Germline V gene lookup returns CDR1 SGHAT and CDR2 FQNNGV. CDR3 size: 13 residues. With V trimmed by 5 bases and J by 4 bases, 4 bases remained unmatched. The CDR3 DNA sequence: TGTGCCAGCAGCGCACAGGGGTTCTATGGCTACACCTTC. As protein: CASSAQGFYGYTF.

This clone was detected only once. The chain employs TRBV11-2 and TRBJ2-2; D gene uncertain. The CDR3 totals 14 residues. Per germline, CDR1 SGHAT and CDR2 FQNNGV. V dropped 5 bases and J dropped 5 bases, with 12 bases sitting between them. Here the CDR3 reads CASSQPGGTGELFF. The CDR3 nucleotides are TGTGCCAGCAGCCAACCCGGCGGAACCGGGGAGCTGTTTTTT.

The genes are TRBV9 and TRBJ2-5; 10 bases line up with TRBD1. Losses at the gene ends were 0 bases for V and 5 bases for J; bases not matched to a gene: 4. The CDR3 runs to 15 residues. Germline V gene data show CDR1 as SGDLS and CDR2 as YYNGEE. The CDR3 loop is CASSVGQGARETQYF. The CDR3 coding sequence is TGTGCCAGCAGCGTAGGACAGGGGGCCCGGGAGACCCAGTACTTC.

The chain uses TRBV6-1 and TRBJ1-6, with TRBD1 identical over 10 bases. Germline V lookup: CDR1 MNHNS, CDR2 SASEGT. With 1 base clipped from V and 4 bases from J, the junction kept 10 bases outside the gene matches. This CDR3 spans 19 amino acids. The CDR3 region is CASSEEDAWTGGYNSPLHF. The CDR3 DNA is TGTGCCAGCAGTGAAGAAGACGCTTGGACAGGGGGGTATAATTCACCCCTCCACTTT.

The rearrangement uses TRBV15 and TRBJ2-2; D not resolved. The V end lost 0 bases, the J end lost 0 bases, and 17 bases lay between the germline ends. The germline CDR1 and CDR2 sequences are LNHNV and YYDKDF (reference sequence). CDR3 length equals 19 residues. CDR3 DNA: TGTGCCACCAGCAGAGATCCCCTTAGCCAATACGCGAACACCGGGGAGCTGTTTTTT. Protein product: CATSRDPLSQYANTGELFF. Full variable domain (outside the CDR3, taken from reference TRBV15 and TRBJ2-2): DAMVIQNPRYQVTQFGKPVTLSCSQTLNHNVMYWYQQKSSQAPKLLFHYYDKDFNNEADTPDNFQSRRPNTSFCFLDIRSPGLGDTAMYLCATSRDPLSQYANTGELFFGEGSRLTVL.

This chain uses TRBV2 with TRBJ2-7, with D possibly matching TRBD2 (6 bases). The CDR3 covers 16 residues. V was pared by 8 bases and J by 6 bases, with 26 bases between. Germline CDR1 is SNHLY and CDR2 is FYNNEI. In DNA form, the CDR3 reads TGTGCCAGCCCCGTCGGTCGGGACTCGTGGCTAGCCGAGCAGTACTTC. This codes for CASPVGRDSWLAEQYF.

This clone occurred once. The rearrangement links TRBV1 to TRBJ2-3; the table assigns TRBD2, which was not confirmed against the DNA. TRBV1 is described as a pseudogene. The CDR3 consists of 15 residues. The CDR3 is CTSSHRAGSTDTQYF. The CDR3 bases are TGCACCAGCAGCCACCGAGCGGGATCAACAGATACGCAGTATTTT.

The rearrangement joins TRBV18 to TRBJ2-5, with 8 bases fitting TRBD2. In germline, CDR1 is KGHSH, CDR2 LQKENI. Trimming removed 0 bases from V and 1 base from J; junction bases left unmatched: 7. The CDR3 sequence is 17 residues long. CDR3 loop: CASSPPMLAGPQETQYF. The CDR3 DNA sequence: TGTGCCAGCTCACCACCGATGTTAGCGGGGCCCCAAGAGACCCAGTACTTC.

This chain uses TRBV5-1 with TRBJ2-7; TRBD2 might be the D (6 bases). Germline values: CDR1 SGHRS, CDR2 YFSETQ. V dropped 0 bases and J dropped 3 bases, with 7 bases sitting between them. This CDR3 has 13 amino acids. The CDR3, as DNA: TGCGCCAGCAGCTTGGGCGGGAACTACGAGCAGTACTTC. It codes for CASSLGGNYEQYF.

This chain connects TRBV10-2 to TRBJ2-7; TRBD2 agrees at 13 bases. The CDR3 runs to 14 residues. Trimming cost V 2 bases and J 5 bases; bases outside gene matches: 0. In germline, CDR1 is WSHSY, CDR2 SAAADI. This chain's CDR3 is CASSEGTSGNEQYF. The CDR3 nucleotides are TGCGCCAGCAGTGAGGGGACTAGCGGGAACGAGCAGTACTTC.

The chain is built from TRBV9 and TRBJ2-2; 11 bases line up with TRBD1. CDR1 SGDLS and CDR2 YYNGEE come from the germline V gene. There are 19 residues in the CDR3. J was trimmed by 3 bases and V by 3 bases; bases with no gene match: 13. The CDR3 nucleotides are TGTGCCAGCAGCGAAAGAACACAGGGACAGGGGGAGTACACCGGGGAGCTGTTTTTT. It translates to CASSERTQGQGEYTGELFF.

This clone has just a few counts. V and J are TRBV9 and TRBJ2-7; 8 bases map to TRBD2. This CDR3 spans 13 amino acids. With V trimmed by 6 bases and J by 6 bases, 8 bases remained unmatched. Germline V gene lookup returns CDR1 SGDLS and CDR2 YYNGEE. The CDR3 DNA sequence: TGTGCCAGCAACGGGGCGGGAGGCCGCGAGCAGTACTTC. Residues: CASNGAGGREQYF.

The J gene is TRBJ1-5, the V gene TRBV2, with TRBD1 identical over 7 bases. The junction had 12 bases not matched to a gene; V was cut back by 3 bases and J by 4 bases. From germline, CDR1 is SNHLY and CDR2 FYNNEI. This CDR3 comprises 17 residues. The CDR3 DNA reads as TGTGCCAGCAGTGATATTTTTGACAGGGTCCTTAATCAGCCCCAGCATTTT. This gives the protein CASSDIFDRVLNQPQHF.

The genes are TRBV6-5 and TRBJ2-7, with D maybe TRBD2 (6 bases). The V and J ends lost 5 bases and 6 bases respectively, with 14 bases between them. The germline V gene encodes CDR1 MNHEY and CDR2 SVGAGI. The CDR3 is made up of 13 amino acids. CDR3 nucleotides: TGTGCCAGCAGTCCGGGACTCCTTGGCGAGCAGTACTTC. Protein sequence: CASSPGLLGEQYF.

V usage is TRBV5-1 and J usage is TRBJ1-5, with D unresolved. The V gene lost 2 bases and the J gene lost 4 bases, with 10 bases spanning the gap. This CDR3 has 14 residues. Germline CDR1 reads SGHRS; CDR2 reads YFSETQ. The CDR3 spells CASSFGDPNQPQHF. The CDR3 coding sequence is TGCGCCAGCAGCTTTGGAGATCCGAATCAGCCCCAGCATTTT.

The chain recombines TRBV19 with TRBJ2-1; TRBD1 might be the D (8 bases). The CDR3 is 14 residues long. Germline CDR1 reads LNHDA; CDR2 reads SQIVND (reference sequence). The ends were cut back, 5 bases at V and 5 bases at J, with 13 bases in the middle. The CDR3 protein is CASSWTGRDNEQFF. CDR3 sequence (DNA): TGTGCCAGTAGTTGGACAGGGAGGGACAATGAGCAGTTCTTC.

The chain uses TRBV19 and TRBJ1-4; no clear D. Trimming took 1 base from V and 4 from J, leaving 10 bases between them. The germline CDR1 and CDR2 sequences are LNHDA and SQIVND (reference sequence). The CDR3 is 15 residues long. CDR3 loop: CASSIAQALNEKLFF. The CDR3 DNA is TGTGCCAGTAGTATAGCCCAGGCCCTTAATGAAAAACTGTTTTTT.